These 18 T cell receptor beta chains came from one sample sequenced in a study of blood T cell repertoires in COVID-19. The assay was immunoSEQ multiplex PCR, and TCRdb's table has in-frame clones only and misses some. The sample carries around 58,000 clones, about 90% recorded once. Sample: peripheral blood. All receptors derive from a woman aged 60-75 years with active or convalescent COVID-19.

The chain employs TRBV28 and TRBJ1-5; TRBD1 matches 9 bases. With 6 bases clipped from V and 9 bases from J, the junction kept 15 bases outside the gene matches. The germline V gene has CDR1 MDHEN and CDR2 SYDVKM. This CDR3 is built from 16 residues. CDR3 nucleotide sequence: TGTGCCAGCAGGGTTACCGGGACAGGGCTTTTGGGGCCCCAGCATTTT. Translating it yields CASRVTGTGLLGPQHF. Complete variable domain (other parts from reference TRBV28 and TRBJ1-5): DVKVTQSSRYLVKRTGEKVFLECVQDMDHENMFWYRQDPGLGLRLIYFSYDVKMKEKGDIPEGYSVSREKKERFSLILESASTNQTSMYLCASRVTGTGLLGPQHFGDGTRLSIL.

V usage is TRBV3-1 (or the pseudogene TRBV3-2) and J usage is TRBJ1-2; 12 bases align to TRBD1. This CDR3 has 14 amino acids. Germline V gives CDR1 LGHDT, CDR2 YNNKEL (reference sequence). V lost 3 bases, J lost 8 bases, and 4 bases stayed unmatched. CDR3 sequence: CASSQGQGAGGYTF. CDR3 bases: TGTGCCAGCAGCCAGGGACAGGGGGCAGGCGGCTACACCTTC.

This chain connects TRBV5-6 to TRBJ1-6; the match to TRBD1 covers 7 bases. In germline, CDR1 is SGHDT, CDR2 YYEEEE. J lost 5 bases, V lost 0 bases, and 5 bases had no gene match. This CDR3 is 16 amino acids long. Here the CDR3 reads CASSLGWDSHNSPLHF. The CDR3 DNA reads as TGTGCCAGCAGCTTGGGTTGGGACAGTCATAATTCACCCCTCCACTTT.

The rearrangement links TRBV6-4 to TRBJ2-2; TRBD2 aligns across 10 bases. The J segment lost 4 bases and the V segment lost 4 bases, leaving 3 bases of the junction unmatched. This CDR3 has 15 amino acids. Per germline, CDR1 MRHNA and CDR2 SNTAGT. The CDR3 coding sequence is TGTGCCAGCAGTGTGAGCGGGAGGGGCACCGGGGAGCTGTTTTTT. Its protein is CASSVSGRGTGELFF.

This clone has a single count. V is TRBV2 and J is TRBJ1-4; D not resolved. V was trimmed by 2 bases and J by 5 bases, leaving 12 bases between them. There are 15 residues in the CDR3. Germline-derived CDR1 and CDR2 are SNHLY and FYNNEI. CDR3 residues: CASSETRGFNEKLFF. CDR3 bases: TGTGCCAGCAGTGAAACTAGAGGATTCAATGAAAAACTGTTTTTT.

The V call is TRBV28, the J call TRBJ2-3; 12 bases line up with TRBD2. This CDR3 comprises 19 residues. V was clipped by 4 bases and J by 3 bases; unmatched bases: 14. CDR1 and CDR2 (germline): MDHEN, SYDVKM. The CDR3 DNA is TGTGCCAGCAGTTCGCCGGGACTAGCGGGCTCTGGCGGGACAGATACGCAGTATTTT. It codes for CASSSPGLAGSGGTDTQYF.

The V call is TRBV13, the J call TRBJ1-2; 9 bases align to TRBD1. With 0 bases clipped from V and 8 bases from J, the junction kept 4 bases outside the gene matches. The germline V gene encodes CDR1 PRHDT and CDR2 FYEKMQ (reference sequence). This CDR3 spans 14 amino acids. The DNA of the CDR3 is TGTGCCAGCAGCTTAGGACAGGGGGCCGGCGGCTACACCTTC. Encoded protein: CASSLGQGAGGYTF.

The V and J genes are TRBV5-4 and TRBJ2-5; 7 bases agree with TRBD1. V was clipped by 4 bases and J by 1 base; unmatched bases: 4. CDR1 is SGHNT, CDR2 YYREEE, per germline (reference sequence). The CDR3 is 14 residues long. CDR3 in amino acids: CASSIAGGQETQYF. As DNA, the CDR3 is TGTGCCAGCAGCATTGCAGGGGGCCAAGAGACCCAGTACTTC.

CDR3 in DNA: TGTGCCAGCAGCCCTCTTATTAGCTCCTACAATGAGCAGTTCTTC. Translating it yields CASSPLISSYNEQFF. V and J are TRBV7-3 and TRBJ2-1; D gene ambiguous. The CDR3 spans 15 residues. V lost 5 bases and J 0 bases, leaving 11 bases between the germline ends. From germline, CDR1 is SGHTA and CDR2 FQGTGA.

The V gene is TRBV9, the J gene TRBJ2-5, with D maybe TRBD2 (5 bases). Germline V CDR1 and CDR2: SGDLS, YYNGEE. The CDR3 has 13 amino acids. V shed 5 bases and J shed 4 bases, with 12 bases lying between them. In DNA form, the CDR3 reads TGTGCCAGCAGTGCGGGTCCCGCAGAGACCCAGTACTTC. As protein: CASSAGPAETQYF. The whole variable domain, filled in from reference TRBV9 and TRBJ2-5, reads DSGVTQTPKHLITATGQRVTLRCSPRSGDLSVYWYQQSLDQGLQFLIQYYNGEERAKGNILERFSAQQFPDLHSELNLSSLELGDSALYFCASSAGPAETQYFGPGTRLLVL.

This chain joins TRBV29-1 and TRBJ2-3, with 12 nucleotides matching TRBD2. V lost 6 bases and J lost 4; bases outside the gene matches: 8. In germline, CDR1 is SQVTM, CDR2 ANQGSEA. The CDR3 contains 15 residues. CDR3 coding DNA: TGCAGCGTGGGAACGACTAGCGGGAGATCAGATACGCAGTATTTT. Its protein is CSVGTTSGRSDTQYF.

The gene calls are TRBV12-3 or TRBV12-4 and TRBJ1-2, with 7 bases matching TRBD1. The CDR3 consists of 11 residues. V lost 7 bases to trimming and J lost 6 bases; unmatched junction nucleotides: 2. CDR3 DNA: TGTGCCAGCACTACAGGGGATGGCTACACCTTC. Translating it yields CASTTGDGYTF.

The chain uses TRBV7-2 and TRBJ1-2; 11 bases align to TRBD1. CDR3 size: 15 residues. With V trimmed by 1 base and J by 8 bases, 6 bases remained unmatched. Germline assignment: CDR1 SGHTA and CDR2 FQGNSA. For the CDR3, the DNA is TGTGCCAGCAGCTTAGTCGGGACAGGGGGGTACGGCTACACCTTC. The encoded protein is CASSLVGTGGYGYTF.

This chain links TRBV5-4 with TRBJ1-6; the D gene is possibly TRBD1 (5 bases). Looked up from germline, CDR1 is SGHNT and CDR2 is YYREEE (reference sequence). The CDR3 contains 15 residues. V was pared by 2 bases and J by 5 bases, with 11 bases between. This CDR3 reads CASSFGGGNNSPLHF. CDR3 nucleotides: TGTGCCAGCAGCTTCGGGGGGGGGAATAATTCACCCCTCCACTTT. Together with reference TRBV5-4 and TRBJ1-6, the CDR3 gives the full variable domain: ETGVTQSPTHLIKTRGQQVTLRCSSQSGHNTVSWYQQALGQGPQFIFQYYREEENGRGNFPPRFSGLQFPNYSSELNVNALELDDSALYLCASSFGGGNNSPLHFGNGTRLTVT.

The J gene is TRBJ1-2, the V gene TRBV12-3 or TRBV12-4; TRBD1 might be the D (6 bases). Trimming took 3 bases from V and 8 from J, leaving 10 bases between them. The CDR3 covers 12 residues. The CDR3, as DNA: TGTGCCAGCAGTTTTACAGGGATGGGCTACACCTTC. Its protein is CASSFTGMGYTF.

The chain employs TRBV7-3 and TRBJ1-1; D is unclear. Germline values: CDR1 SGHTA, CDR2 FQGTGA. Trimming took 2 bases from V and 0 from J, leaving 7 bases between them. The CDR3 runs 14 residues. This chain's CDR3 is CASSLGPLNTEAFF. The DNA of the CDR3 is TGTGCCAGCAGCTTAGGCCCTTTGAACACTGAAGCTTTCTTT.

The genes are TRBV7-3 and TRBJ2-2; 10 nucleotides align to TRBD2. Losses at the gene ends were 6 bases for V and 4 bases for J; bases not matched to a gene: 8. The germline CDR1 and CDR2 sequences are SGHTA and FQGTGA. The length of the CDR3 is 16 residues. The CDR3 nucleotides are TGTGCCAGCAGTCCCTATAGCGGGGGGCCCACCGGGGAGCTGTTTTTT. Translation: CASSPYSGGPTGELFF.

The rearrangement links TRBV15 to TRBJ1-4; D is unresolved. The CDR3 has 15 amino acids. CDR1 is LNHNV and CDR2 is YYDKDF in the germline V gene (reference sequence). The V end lost 1 base, the J end lost 4 bases, and 10 bases lay between the germline ends. The CDR3 nucleotides read TGTGCCACCAGCAGAGGGAGGGCCCTTAATGAAAAACTGTTTTTT. Translating gives CATSRGRALNEKLFF.